Each of the 26 T cell receptor beta chains below was sequenced from the same sample in a study of molecular identifiers for immune sequencing clone quantification. MiXCR was run by TCRdb on the PCR reads, yielding one entry per CDR3 protein. Of about 40,000 distinct CDR3 sequences listed, about a quarter are singletons. The material sequenced was naive CD8+ T cells from blood, with Jurkat cell RNA spiked in. Subset given: FACS-sorted CD8+CD4-CCR7+CD45RA+ naive T cells. All receptors derive from a human donor in good health. Some libraries in this study had Jurkat cell RNA spiked in.

A remark on this clonotype: A much larger clone sits a single nucleotide away, making a read error possible. The V call is TRBV21-1, the J call TRBJ2-3. TRBV21-1 is marked as a pseudogene. The CDR3 has 14 residues. CDR3 coding DNA: TGTGCCAGCAGCAAAAGAAACCGCTCAGATACGCAGTATTTT. Translating it yields CASSKRNRSDTQYF.

This clonotype has ten or more counts. The chain carries TRBV27 and TRBJ2-1; D gene uncertain. This CDR3 is built from 13 residues. From germline, CDR1 is MNHEY and CDR2 SMNVEV (reference sequence). Trimming stripped 5 bases from V and 7 bases from J, with 12 bases between. CDR3 nucleotide sequence: TGTGCCAGCAGTCTGTTGGCTCTGAATGAGCAGTTCTTC. It encodes CASSLLALNEQFF.

There are many counts of this clonotype. The chain employs TRBV7-6 and TRBJ2-1, with D tentatively TRBD2 (6 bases). The CDR3 extends over 15 amino acids. Germline CDR1 is SGHVS and CDR2 is FNYEAQ. Trimming left V 5 bases short and J 3 bases short, with 14 bases between. DNA for the CDR3: TGTGCCAGCAGCCCCCGGGACTCACTCTACAATGAGCAGTTCTTC. Translation gives CASSPRDSLYNEQFF.

V gene TRBV7-6 combines with J gene TRBJ2-5; 9 bases match TRBD2. The V and J ends lost 2 bases and 5 bases, in that order; junction bases with no gene match: 6. Germline V lookup: CDR1 SGHVS, CDR2 FNYEAQ. The CDR3 runs 15 residues. DNA for the CDR3: TGTGCCAGCAGCTTACAGCGGGGGGCCCGGGAGACCCAGTACTTC. Amino acid sequence: CASSLQRGARETQYF.

With regard to this clonotype: One end of the junction does not line up with germline, which may come from a read error. The V and J genes are TRBV7-8 and TRBJ2-7; D not resolved. The CDR3 consists of 15 residues. Germline CDR1 and CDR2: SGHVS and FQNEAQ. The DNA for the CDR3 is TGTGCCAGCAGAGCCCGGGCCGGCAGCTCCTCCGAGCAGTACTTC. Translated, it gives CASRARAGSSSEQYF.

CDR3 nucleotides: TGTGCCAGCAGCCAGCACCCGGGCCCGGGGCCAGATACGCAGTATTTT. Translating it yields CASSQHPGPGPDTQYF. V gene TRBV14 combines with J gene TRBJ2-3; D is perhaps TRBD1 or TRBD2 (5 bases each). CDR1 and CDR2 from the germline V gene are SGHDN and FVKESK. V shed 3 bases and J shed 4 bases, with 17 bases lying between them. This CDR3 is 16 amino acids long.

This clonotype showed up many times. This chain uses TRBV6-5 with TRBJ2-5; the match to TRBD2 covers 7 bases. J was trimmed by 2 bases and V by 2 bases; bases with no gene match: 5. The CDR3 extends over 15 amino acids. Germline V gene sequence: CDR1 MNHEY, CDR2 SVGAGI. CDR3 sequence reads: CASSYAGVLQETQYF. The CDR3 coding sequence is TGTGCCAGCAGTTACGCGGGGGTGCTACAAGAGACCCAGTACTTC.

This clonotype appeared many times. The V call is TRBV4-3, the J call TRBJ2-3; perhaps TRBD1 as D (6 bases). This CDR3 region has 15 residues. Per germline, CDR1 LGHNA and CDR2 YSLEER. V dropped 2 bases and J dropped 4 bases, with 13 bases sitting between them. The CDR3 is CASSQSRGVPDTQYF. As DNA, the CDR3 is TGCGCCAGCAGCCAATCCAGGGGAGTACCAGATACGCAGTATTTT.

This clonotype was counted at least ten times. The J gene is TRBJ1-4, the V gene TRBV11-2; the D is unclear. Trimming left V 0 bases short and J 5 bases short, with 13 bases between. The germline V gene has CDR1 SGHAT and CDR2 FQNNGV. The CDR3 totals 16 residues. CDR3 in DNA: TGTGCCAGCAGCTTAGATCCCTTCGACGGGAATGAAAAACTGTTTTTT. Its protein product is CASSLDPFDGNEKLFF.

By share of the sample, this clonotype is medium-sized. The chain carries TRBV28 and TRBJ2-3, with D possibly TRBD2 on 5 matching bases. Trimming took 6 bases from V and 4 from J, leaving 14 bases between them. This CDR3 region has 14 residues. CDR1 is MDHEN, CDR2 SYDVKM, per germline. The CDR3 nucleotides are TGTGCCAGCAGAATCACGAGCGGTCCAGATACGCAGTATTTT. This gives the protein CASRITSGPDTQYF.

This clonotype appeared a few times. The rearrangement links TRBV5-5 to TRBJ2-2, with D possibly TRBD1 on 6 matching bases. Germline lookup yields CDR1 SGHKS and CDR2 YYEKEE (reference sequence). Trimming removed 0 bases at V and 5 bases at J, with 11 bases between. The CDR3 consists of 15 residues. For the CDR3, the DNA is TGTGCCAGCAGCTTGGATAGGACAGCTACCGGGGAGCTGTTTTTT. Residues: CASSLDRTATGELFF.

This clonotype has a count of ten or more. This chain uses TRBV19 with TRBJ1-1; no firm D call. Germline V CDR1 and CDR2: LNHDA, SQIVND (reference sequence). V was cut by 6 bases and J by 5 bases, with 13 bases left in between. CDR3 length: 13 residues. Written as DNA, the CDR3 is TGTGCCAGTAGCCACATTGGCGCGACTGAAGCTTTCTTT. It translates to CASSHIGATEAFF.

This chain uses TRBV3-1 with TRBJ2-5; 7 bases fit TRBD2. The CDR3 covers 17 residues. V lost 3 bases, J lost 5 bases, and 15 bases stayed unmatched. Germline V gene sequence: CDR1 LGHDT, CDR2 YNNKEL (reference sequence). This chain's CDR3 is CASSHEGSGDPRETQYF. CDR3 sequence (DNA): TGTGCCAGCAGCCACGAGGGGAGCGGGGACCCCAGGGAGACCCAGTACTTC.

The chain couples TRBV30 to TRBJ2-3, with D perhaps assigned TRBD1 or TRBD2 (5 bases each). With 3 bases removed from V and 0 bases from J, the gap between germline ends came to 13 bases. This CDR3 has 15 residues. Germline CDR1 and CDR2: GTSNPN and SVGIG (reference sequence). CDR3 protein: CAWSGVGLSTDTQYF. The DNA of the CDR3 is TGTGCCTGGAGCGGGGTGGGGCTCAGCACAGATACGCAGTATTTT.

The V gene is TRBV6-1, the J gene TRBJ2-3; 12 nucleotides agree with TRBD1. The CDR3 runs to 19 residues. In germline, CDR1 is MNHNS, CDR2 SASEGT. The ends lost 1 base at V and 5 bases at J; junction bases unmatched: 13. This CDR3 is CASSEDFTGTGGRGDTQYF. In DNA form, the CDR3 reads TGTGCCAGCAGTGAAGACTTTACGGGGACAGGGGGCAGAGGAGATACGCAGTATTTT.

This clonotype was seen at least ten times. This CDR3 is CASSSGTGNYEQYF. The CDR3 DNA follows: TGCGCCAGCAGCTCCGGGACAGGGAACTACGAGCAGTACTTC. This chain connects TRBV4-1 to TRBJ2-7, with 9 bases that match TRBD1. The CDR3 contains 14 residues. Germline loops: CDR1 MGHRA, CDR2 YSYEKL. The J segment lost 3 bases and the V segment lost 5 bases, leaving 5 bases of the junction unmatched.

This clonotype was detected ten times or more. V usage is TRBV19 and J usage is TRBJ2-7; the match to TRBD1 covers 7 bases. The trim removed 1 base at V and 7 bases at J, leaving 13 bases unmatched. The CDR3 consists of 16 residues. Germline-derived CDR1 and CDR2 are LNHDA and SQIVND (reference sequence). The CDR3 spells CASSIANGQAGEEQYF. The CDR3 coding sequence is TGTGCCAGTAGTATAGCCAACGGACAGGCGGGCGAGGAGCAGTACTTC.

As concerns this clonotype: This may arise from a read error, as a much more abundant clone is one base away. The genes are TRBV27 and TRBJ1-1, with D uncertain. This CDR3 has 13 residues. Per the germline V gene, CDR1 is MNHEY and CDR2 is SMNVEV (reference sequence). In DNA, the CDR3 is TGTGCCAGCAGTCCCTACTCAGGAACTGAAGCTCTCTTT. This encodes CASSPYSGTEALF.

This clonotype was detected only a few times. Being one base from a much bigger clone, this may be a read error. Written as DNA, the CDR3 is TGTGCCCGCAGCTTTGACAGGGCGAACACCGGGGAGCTGTTTTTT. It yields the protein CARSFDRANTGELFF. The V gene is TRBV27, the J gene TRBJ2-2, with 7 bases lining up with TRBD1. The V gene's germline CDR1 is MNHEY and CDR2 SMNVEV (reference sequence). The CDR3 has 15 residues.

Turning to this clonotype: A much larger clone is a single base away; this may be a read error. This chain links TRBV12-3 or TRBV12-4 with TRBJ2-3; maybe TRBD1 (6 bases). CDR3 length equals 19 residues. This CDR3 is CANSLIGLGGSLGADTQYF. The CDR3 DNA sequence: TGTGCCAACAGTTTAATAGGGTTAGGGGGATCTTTGGGCGCAGATACGCAGTATTTT.

In this sample, this clonotype turned up many times. The rearrangement uses TRBV29-1 and TRBJ2-7; D not certain. The CDR3 spans 12 residues. Trimming took off 1 base at V and 2 bases at J, with 6 bases between the two ends. CDR1 SQVTM and CDR2 ANQGSEA come from the germline V gene. The CDR3 protein is CSVEVGPYEQYF. In DNA, the CDR3 is TGCAGCGTTGAAGTAGGCCCCTACGAGCAGTACTTC.

This clonotype was counted ten times or more. V is TRBV5-4 and J is TRBJ2-3; 8 nucleotides match TRBD2. V gave up 2 bases and J gave up 0 bases; unmatched junction bases: 2. Germline CDR1 SGHNT, CDR2 YYREEE (reference sequence). The CDR3 sequence is 15 residues long. The DNA of the CDR3 is TGTGCCAGCAGCTTTAGCGGGGCTAGCACAGATACGCAGTATTTT. This codes for CASSFSGASTDTQYF.

This clonotype appeared many times. V usage is TRBV4-1 and J usage is TRBJ2-5; 7 positions agree with TRBD2. The CDR3 sequence is 14 residues long. V was clipped by 1 base and J by 5 bases; unmatched bases: 4. Looked up from germline, CDR1 is MGHRA and CDR2 is YSYEKL. Here the CDR3 DNA reads TGCGCCAGCAGCCAAGGACTAGCCCAGGAGACCCAGTACTTC. Protein: CASSQGLAQETQYF.

The chain joins TRBV29-1 to TRBJ2-7; D is unclear. Per the germline V gene, CDR1 is SQVTM and CDR2 is ANQGSEA. CDR3 length: 12 amino acids. Trimming stripped 2 bases from V and 6 bases from J, with 11 bases between. CDR3 sequence: CSVERQASEQYF. The CDR3 coding sequence is TGCAGCGTTGAACGGCAGGCCAGCGAGCAGTACTTC.

This clonotype was detected ten times or more. The chain has TRBV5-5 and TRBJ2-7, with 8 positions matching TRBD2. Unmatched junction bases numbered 8, after V lost 4 bases and J lost 2 bases. Germline CDR1 SGHKS, CDR2 YYEKEE (reference sequence). This CDR3 has 15 amino acids. The CDR3 here is CASSTDLGLAYEQYF. The CDR3, as DNA: TGTGCCAGCAGCACGGACCTGGGACTAGCCTACGAGCAGTACTTC. The full variable domain, in which reference TRBV5-5 and TRBJ2-7 provide the parts outside the CDR3, is DAGVTQSPTHLIKTRGQQVTLRCSPISGHKSVSWYQQVLGQGPQFIFQYYEKEERGRGNFPDRFSARQFPNYSSELNVNALLLGDSALYLCASSTDLGLAYEQYFGPGTRLTVT.

This clonotype showed up many times. The chain uses TRBV5-4 and TRBJ2-7; D is unresolved. V gave up 2 bases and J gave up 4 bases, with 13 bases separating them. Per germline, CDR1 SGHNT and CDR2 YYREEE (reference sequence). The CDR3 length is 14 residues. The CDR3 spells CASSFGSIGYEQYF. Here the CDR3 DNA reads TGTGCCAGCAGCTTTGGTAGCATTGGGTACGAGCAGTACTTC.